What follows describes a single T cell receptor (beta chain). The entry originates in a study of blood T cell repertoires in COVID-19. CDR1 is SGHRS and CDR2 is YFSETQ in the germline V gene. Trimming at V came to 7 bases and at J to 1 base, leaving 8 bases not matched to a gene. The CDR3 has 15 amino acids. TCRdb's table, derived via immunoSEQ multiplex PCR, lists solely in-frame clones and lacks some. Of 200,000 to 300,000 clones listed, 70% to 90% are singletons. Participants' reported clinical history set cohort assignment. The receptor was isolated from a woman between 45 and 65 years old with acute COVID-19. The sample taken for sequencing was PBMCs or T cells enriched from blood (not recorded which). The chain combines TRBV5-1 with TRBJ1-2; 9 bases align to TRBD1. This CDR3 reads CASRSGTGSNYGYTF. The CDR3 region has the DNA TGCGCCAGCCGGTCGGGGACAGGGAGTAACTATGGCTACACCTTC.